Below are 10 T cell receptor beta chains sequenced from a single sample in a study of blood T cell repertoires in COVID-19. Profiled with immunoSEQ multiplex PCR; TCRdb holds only in-frame clones, not every one. The data show some 320,000 clones, around 87% seen once. Sequencing was performed on peripheral blood. These receptors originate from a woman in her fifties or sixties who had recovered from COVID-19.

V gene TRBV19 combines with J gene TRBJ2-1; the match to TRBD1 covers 7 bases. The CDR3 covers 17 residues. V trimming: 4 bases; J trimming: 0 bases; junction bases outside the gene matches: 9. The germline CDR1 and CDR2 sequences are LNHDA and SQIVND (reference sequence). The DNA for the CDR3 is TGTGCCAGTAGTAGGACCGGGACAGTCCGCTCCTACAATGAGCAGTTCTTC. It translates to CASSRTGTVRSYNEQFF.

The CDR3 DNA sequence: TGTGCCAGCAGCTCAGTGGGACAGTTCTACGAGCAGTACTTC. This sequence encodes CASSSVGQFYEQYF. This chain uses TRBV7-2 with TRBJ2-7, with 7 bases identical to TRBD1. The CDR3 runs to 14 residues. Germline V gives CDR1 SGHTA, CDR2 FQGNSA. The ends lost 4 bases at V and 3 bases at J; junction bases unmatched: 6.

In its sample, this clone was seen a few times. The rearrangement uses TRBV6-5 and TRBJ1-1; 7 positions match TRBD1. This CDR3 spans 14 amino acids. CDR1 is MNHEY, CDR2 SVGAGI, per germline. Trimming took 2 bases from V and 9 from J; bases not matched to a gene: 9. Here the CDR3 DNA reads TGTGCCAGCAGTTACGACCAAGAGGGGGCCAAAGCTTTCTTT. This codes for CASSYDQEGAKAFF.

The sample holds a few counts of this clone. The chain links TRBV11-2 to TRBJ2-7; D uncertain. The CDR3 covers 11 residues. Trimming removed 5 bases from V and 2 bases from J, with 4 bases in between. CDR1 is SGHAT and CDR2 is FQNNGV in the germline V gene. The CDR3 loop reads CASSRAYEQYF. As DNA, the CDR3 is TGTGCCAGCAGCCGCGCCTACGAGCAGTACTTC.

The chain employs TRBV19 and TRBJ1-3; tentative D call: TRBD1 (5 bases). V was pared by 9 bases and J by 7 bases, with 16 bases between. CDR1 and CDR2 (germline): LNHDA, SQIVND (reference sequence). The length of the CDR3 is 13 residues. The CDR3 sequence: CASETGVGNTIYF. As DNA, the CDR3 is TGTGCCAGCGAAACAGGCGTCGGCAACACCATATATTTT.

The chain's CDR3 is CASSISTGPYGYTF. The CDR3 DNA reads as TGTGCCAGTAGTATATCGACAGGACCCTATGGCTACACCTTC. The J gene is TRBJ1-2, the V gene TRBV19; perhaps TRBD1 as D (6 bases). V gave up 2 bases and J gave up 4 bases, with 11 bases separating them. Germline loops: CDR1 LNHDA, CDR2 SQIVND (reference sequence). The CDR3 runs 14 residues.

V gene TRBV18 combines with J gene TRBJ2-6, with 12 bases matching TRBD1. CDR1 and CDR2 from the germline V gene are KGHSH and LQKENI. CDR3 length: 18 amino acids. The J segment lost 2 bases and the V segment lost 6 bases, leaving 8 bases of the junction unmatched. The CDR3 protein is CASSPGTGGPPGANVLTF. CDR3 nucleotide sequence: TGTGCCAGCTCCCCCGGGACAGGGGGCCCTCCTGGGGCCAACGTCCTGACTTTC.

This clone was counted a few times. V gene TRBV5-1 combines with J gene TRBJ2-7, with TRBD1 identical over 12 bases. V dropped 7 bases and J dropped 7; count of bases not matched to a gene: 12. The germline gives CDR1 SGHRS, CDR2 YFSETQ. This CDR3 comprises 15 residues. The CDR3 reads CASRPPGQGAAEQYF. The CDR3 bases are TGCGCCAGCCGACCTCCGGGACAGGGGGCTGCAGAGCAGTACTTC.

The CDR3 nucleotides read TGTGCCAGCCGCAGTTCCGCAGATACGCAGTATTTT. As protein: CASRSSADTQYF. V usage is TRBV28 and J usage is TRBJ2-3; D gene uncertain. V shed 8 bases and J shed 4 bases, with 10 bases lying between them. The CDR3 covers 12 residues. Germline CDR1 reads MDHEN; CDR2 reads SYDVKM.

The chain uses TRBV5-4 and TRBJ2-3; TRBD2 matches at 11 bases. Per the germline V gene, CDR1 is SGHNT and CDR2 is YYREEE (reference sequence). The CDR3 loop spans 16 amino acids. The ends lost 0 bases at V and 4 bases at J; junction bases unmatched: 4. Here the CDR3 reads CASSLVLAGGPDTQYF. DNA of the CDR3: TGTGCCAGCAGCTTGGTGCTAGCGGGGGGCCCAGATACGCAGTATTTT.